These 23 T cell receptor beta chains originate from one sample sequenced in a study of regulatory T cells in long-lasting Graves disease. Described time point: newly diagnosed GD, antithyroid drugs for less than 3 months. PBMC RNA served as the TCR library source. Through Arm-PCR of CDR3 regions and iRepertoire HTBI primers, TCR beta libraries were built. Via MiXCR, TCRdb re-called the multiplex PCR reads, giving one row per CDR3 protein. The table has over 300,000 distinct CDR3 sequences, around 15% seen once; the top ten hold 22%. This specimen was peripheral blood mononuclear cells (PBMCs), taken at new diagnosis, from a patient treated with antithyroid drugs. Receptor source: a female donor with Graves disease.

This clonotype was recorded at least ten times. This chain joins TRBV10-1 and TRBJ2-7, with 8 nucleotides matching TRBD1. J was trimmed by 4 bases and V by 4 bases; bases with no gene match: 3. CDR1 and CDR2 from the germline V gene are WNHNN and SYGVQD (reference sequence). CDR3 length: 13 amino acids. The CDR3 DNA sequence: TGCGCCAGCAGTGGGGACAGGTGGTACGAGCAGTACTTC. It codes for CASSGDRWYEQYF.

As for this clonotype: This could be a read error, since a much larger clone is one nucleotide away. The V call is TRBV24-1, the J call TRBJ2-7, with D tentatively TRBD1 (8 bases). This CDR3 has 16 amino acids. Trimming left V 4 bases short and J 7 bases short, with 22 bases between. Germline values: CDR1 KGHDR, CDR2 SFDVKD. The CDR3 DNA reads TGTGCCACCAGTGAGGGGGGGGGGACAGGCTACAATGAGCAGTACTTC. Its translation: CATSEGGGTGYNEQYF.

This clonotype was seen just once. The V gene is TRBV7-2, the J gene TRBJ2-3; 7 bases line up with TRBD2. After removal of 4 bases from V and 3 bases from J, the junction contained 13 bases not matched to a gene. Germline values: CDR1 SGHTA, CDR2 FQGNSA. The length of the CDR3 is 17 residues. CDR3 residues: CASSYDGAGRATDTQYF. CDR3 in DNA: TGTGCCAGCAGCTATGATGGAGCTGGGAGGGCAACAGATACGCAGTATTTT. Together with reference TRBV7-2 and TRBJ2-3, the CDR3 gives the full variable domain: GAGVSQSPSNKVTEKGKDVELRCDPISGHTALYWYRQSLGQGLEFLIYFQGNSAPDKSGLPSDRFSAERTGGSVSTLTIQRTQQEDSAVYLCASSYDGAGRATDTQYFGPGTRLTVL.

This clonotype occurred many times. The CDR3, as DNA: TGTGCCAGCAGTTCAATAGGGGGGGATAGGGGGGGCCGAGATACGCAGTATTTT. As protein: CASSSIGGDRGGRDTQYF. The V and J genes are TRBV12-3 or TRBV12-4 and TRBJ2-3; a possible D gene is TRBD2 (7 bases). Trimming pared 4 bases from V and 5 bases from J, leaving 25 bases between. There are 18 residues in the CDR3.

This clonotype was picked up a small number of times. The chain combines TRBV10-3 with TRBJ2-1; maybe TRBD1 (5 bases). There are 15 residues in the CDR3. Trimming stripped 2 bases from V and 5 bases from J, with 13 bases between. CDR1 and CDR2 (germline): ENHRY, SYGVKD. CDR3 sequence (DNA): TGTGCCATCAGTGAGAAGGGGCACTTGAACAATGAGCAGTTCTTC. The encoded protein is CAISEKGHLNNEQFF.

The V and J genes are TRBV13 and TRBJ2-1; D not certain. V was clipped by 2 bases and J by 3 bases, with 14 bases between them. The CDR3 is 16 amino acids. Per the germline V gene, CDR1 is PRHDT and CDR2 is FYEKMQ (reference sequence). The CDR3 loop is CASSLLSHGSYNEQFF. DNA for the CDR3: TGTGCCAGCAGCTTATTGTCTCATGGCAGCTACAATGAGCAGTTCTTC.

J is TRBJ2-7 and V is TRBV6-1; D gene unclear. The germline V gene encodes CDR1 MNHNS and CDR2 SASEGT. Deletions cut 7 bases from V and 1 base from J, with 11 bases between. The CDR3 is 13 residues long. CDR3 DNA: TGTGCCAGCATAGCATCTATTTCCTACGAGCAGTACTTC. Protein sequence: CASIASISYEQYF.

This clonotype was picked up many times. The CDR3 protein is CASSSNSGRAAYEQYF. DNA for the CDR3: TGTGCCAGCAGCTCGAATAGCGGGAGGGCCGCATACGAGCAGTACTTC. The gene calls are TRBV6-1 and TRBJ2-7, with 11 bases fitting TRBD2. The CDR3 consists of 16 residues. Germline-derived CDR1 and CDR2 are MNHNS and SASEGT. V trimming: 6 bases; J trimming: 4 bases; junction bases outside the gene matches: 11.

This clonotype appeared many times. V is TRBV5-6 and J is TRBJ2-7; 7 bases fit TRBD1. The germline CDR1 and CDR2 sequences are SGHDT and YYEEEE. V was pared by 2 bases and J by 4 bases, with 12 bases of the junction left unmatched. This CDR3 comprises 16 residues. CDR3: CASSFLSTRGNYEQYF. In DNA, the CDR3 is TGTGCCAGCAGCTTCCTCAGCACCAGGGGGAATTACGAGCAGTACTTC.

The sample holds many counts of this clonotype. The V call is TRBV6-1, the J call TRBJ1-5; 8 positions match TRBD1. The germline gives CDR1 MNHNS, CDR2 SASEGT. This CDR3 region has 19 residues. V dropped 5 bases and J dropped 4; count of bases not matched to a gene: 19. The CDR3 nucleotides read TGTGCCAGCAGTCCTCCCTACACCTCCGGGACAGGCCAAAATCAGCCCCAGCATTTT. It translates to CASSPPYTSGTGQNQPQHF.

In its sample, this clonotype was seen many times. The genes are TRBV20-1 and TRBJ2-3; 11 bases agree with TRBD2. This CDR3 is 13 amino acids long. Looked up from germline, CDR1 is DFQATT and CDR2 is SNEGSKA (reference sequence). V lost 8 bases, J lost 5 bases, and 6 bases stayed unmatched. Here the CDR3 reads CSPTSGKIDTQYF. The CDR3 bases are TGCAGTCCGACTAGCGGGAAGATAGATACGCAGTATTTT.

The chain couples TRBV5-1 to TRBJ1-5, with D possibly matching TRBD1 (6 bases). CDR3 size: 19 residues. The ends were cut back, 1 base at V and 0 bases at J, with 20 bases in the middle. Per germline, CDR1 SGHRS and CDR2 YFSETQ. The CDR3 nucleotides read TGCGCCAGCAGCTTGTTCGGGGACACATGGGAGACTAGCAATCAGCCCCAGCATTTT. It specifies CASSLFGDTWETSNQPQHF. Supplemented by reference TRBV5-1 and TRBJ1-5, the full variable domain reads KAGVTQTPRYLIKTRGQQVTLSCSPISGHRSVSWYQQTPGQGLQFLFEYFSETQRNKGNFPGRFSGRQFSNSRSEMNVSTLELGDSALYLCASSLFGDTWETSNQPQHFGDGTRLSIL.

This chain links TRBV28 with TRBJ1-3; tentatively, D is TRBD1 (6 bases). The CDR3 covers 15 residues. V lost 6 bases and J lost 2, with 14 bases in between. Germline CDR1 and CDR2: MDHEN and SYDVKM. CDR3: CASRRTDTAGNTIYF. As DNA, the CDR3 is TGTGCCAGCAGACGGACAGACACCGCTGGAAACACCATATATTTT.

This chain uses TRBV12-3 or TRBV12-4 with TRBJ1-1; D is undetermined. Deletions cut 3 bases from V and 1 base from J, with 9 bases between. This CDR3 comprises 14 residues. CDR3 sequence (DNA): TGTGCCAGCAGTTTCGTTACGGCGAACACTGAAGCTTTCTTT. This translates into CASSFVTANTEAFF.

Concerning this clonotype: This may stem from a read error, because a much larger clone lies one nucleotide away. This chain connects TRBV27 to TRBJ2-1, with D perhaps assigned TRBD1 or TRBD2 (5 bases each). The CDR3 spans 16 residues. The V gene's germline CDR1 is MNHEY and CDR2 SMNVEV (reference sequence). V lost 5 bases, J lost 10 bases, and 24 bases lay in between. CDR3 region: CASSPRGSRRSYEQFF. Here the CDR3 DNA reads TGTGCCAGCAGTCCGAGGGGATCCCGGCGCTCCTACGAGCAGTTCTTC.

V gene TRBV12-3 or TRBV12-4 combines with J gene TRBJ1-1; D is perhaps TRBD1 (5 bases). The CDR3 has 14 amino acids. V shed 6 bases and J shed 5 bases, with 16 bases lying between them. CDR3 protein: CASRLDEGMTEAFF. The CDR3 coding sequence is TGTGCCAGCAGACTCGACGAGGGGATGACTGAAGCTTTCTTT.

This clonotype was recorded many times. The chain employs TRBV29-1 and TRBJ1-1, with D unclear. The CDR3 spans 10 residues. Germline loops: CDR1 SQVTM, CDR2 ANQGSEA. The germline V and J ends were trimmed by 5 bases and 5 bases, with 6 bases remaining between them. The CDR3 sequence: CSVLGTEAFF. The CDR3 nucleotides read TGCAGCGTTCTAGGGACTGAAGCTTTCTTT.

The gene calls are TRBV7-6 and TRBJ2-1; 8 bases line up with TRBD2. This CDR3 spans 16 amino acids. The germline V gene encodes CDR1 SGHVS and CDR2 FNYEAQ. Unmatched junction bases numbered 13, after V lost 5 bases and J lost 7 bases. The CDR3 sequence is CASSGTGAGAQNEQFF. As DNA, the CDR3 is TGTGCCAGCAGCGGTACGGGAGCGGGAGCTCAAAATGAGCAGTTCTTC.

This clonotype was seen many times. The chain employs TRBV27 and TRBJ1-5; D unresolved. Germline loops: CDR1 MNHEY, CDR2 SMNVEV (reference sequence). This CDR3 is 15 amino acids long. The V end was cut by 5 bases, the J end by 6 bases, with 17 bases between. Written as DNA, the CDR3 is TGTGCCAGCAGTCCGCAGACAATGTGTTGTCAGCCCCAGCATTTT. Protein: CASSPQTMCCQPQHF.

At least ten counts were recorded for this clonotype. J is TRBJ1-4 and V is TRBV2; the match to TRBD1 covers 10 bases. The CDR3 consists of 15 residues. Germline-derived CDR1 and CDR2 are SNHLY and FYNNEI. After removal of 5 bases from V and 10 bases from J, the junction contained 10 bases not matched to a gene. In nucleotides, the CDR3 is TGTGCCAGCAGTCCCCTCCGGGACAGGGGAGGAAAACTGTTTTTT. Its protein product is CASSPLRDRGGKLFF.

The V gene is TRBV10-3, the J gene TRBJ1-2; 11 bases match TRBD1. CDR1 and CDR2 from the germline V gene are ENHRY and SYGVKD. The V and J ends lost 6 bases and 0 bases, in that order; junction bases with no gene match: 12. CDR3 length: 18 residues. Written as DNA, the CDR3 is TGTGCCATCAGCGCGTGGGACAGGGGGTACGAGACTAACTATGGCTACACCTTC. Encoded protein: CAISAWDRGYETNYGYTF.

This chain joins TRBV18 and TRBJ1-3; D gene uncertain. CDR3 size: 15 residues. The V gene's germline CDR1 is KGHSH and CDR2 LQKENI. Trimming stripped 4 bases from V and 0 bases from J, with 10 bases between. The CDR3 protein is CASSRIPNSGNTIYF. The DNA for the CDR3 is TGTGCCAGCTCACGGATTCCGAACTCTGGAAACACCATATATTTT.

The rearrangement uses TRBV7-9 and TRBJ2-5, with 8 nucleotides matching TRBD2. The CDR3 extends over 15 amino acids. Germline lookup yields CDR1 SEHNR and CDR2 FQNEAQ (reference sequence). Trimming removed 5 bases from V and 2 bases from J; junction bases left unmatched: 7. CDR3 in amino acids: CASSGGSGGQETQYF. The CDR3 bases are TGTGCCAGCAGCGGGGGGTCGGGGGGGCAAGAGACCCAGTACTTC. Together with reference TRBV7-9 and TRBJ2-5, the CDR3 gives the full variable domain: DTGVSQNPRHKITKRGQNVTFRCDPISEHNRLYWYRQTLGQGPEFLTYFQNEAQLEKSRLLSDRFSAERPKGSFSTLEIQRTEQGDSAMYLCASSGGSGGQETQYFGPGTRLLVL.